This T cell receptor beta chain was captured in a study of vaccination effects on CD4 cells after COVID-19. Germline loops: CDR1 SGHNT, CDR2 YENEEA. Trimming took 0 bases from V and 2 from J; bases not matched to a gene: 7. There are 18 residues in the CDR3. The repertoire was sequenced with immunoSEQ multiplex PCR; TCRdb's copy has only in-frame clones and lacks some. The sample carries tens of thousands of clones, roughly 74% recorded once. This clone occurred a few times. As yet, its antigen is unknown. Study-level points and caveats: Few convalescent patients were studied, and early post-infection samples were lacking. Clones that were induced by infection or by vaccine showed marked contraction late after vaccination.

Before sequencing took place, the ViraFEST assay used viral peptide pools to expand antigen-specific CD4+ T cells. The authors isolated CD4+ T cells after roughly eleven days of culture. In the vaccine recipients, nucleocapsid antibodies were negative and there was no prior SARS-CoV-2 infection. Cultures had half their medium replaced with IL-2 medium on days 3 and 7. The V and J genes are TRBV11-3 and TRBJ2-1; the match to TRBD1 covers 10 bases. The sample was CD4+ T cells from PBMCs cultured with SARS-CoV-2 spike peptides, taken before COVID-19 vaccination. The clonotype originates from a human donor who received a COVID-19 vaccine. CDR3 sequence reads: CASSLDQSGTGAYNEQFF. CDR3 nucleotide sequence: TGTGCCAGCAGCTTAGATCAATCAGGGACAGGGGCCTACAATGAGCAGTTCTTC.